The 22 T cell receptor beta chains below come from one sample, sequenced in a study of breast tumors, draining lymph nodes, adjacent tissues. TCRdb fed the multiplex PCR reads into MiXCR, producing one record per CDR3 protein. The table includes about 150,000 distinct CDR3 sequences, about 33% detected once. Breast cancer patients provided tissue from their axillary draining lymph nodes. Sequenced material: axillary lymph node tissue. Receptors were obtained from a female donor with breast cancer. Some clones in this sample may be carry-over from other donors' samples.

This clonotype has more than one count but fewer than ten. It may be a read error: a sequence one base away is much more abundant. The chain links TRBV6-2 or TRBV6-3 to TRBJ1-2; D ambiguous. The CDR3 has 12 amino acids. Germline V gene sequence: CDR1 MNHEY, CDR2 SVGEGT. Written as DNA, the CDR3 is TGTGCCGGCAGTTCTTCCCTGCATGGCTACACCTTC. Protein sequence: CAGSSSLHGYTF.

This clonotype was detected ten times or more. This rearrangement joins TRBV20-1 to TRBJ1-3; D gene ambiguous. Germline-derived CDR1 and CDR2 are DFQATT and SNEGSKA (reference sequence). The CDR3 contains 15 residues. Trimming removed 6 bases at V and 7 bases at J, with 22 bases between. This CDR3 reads CSARPLVPQKNTIYF. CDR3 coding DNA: TGCAGTGCCAGACCCCTCGTCCCCCAGAAGAACACCATATATTTT.

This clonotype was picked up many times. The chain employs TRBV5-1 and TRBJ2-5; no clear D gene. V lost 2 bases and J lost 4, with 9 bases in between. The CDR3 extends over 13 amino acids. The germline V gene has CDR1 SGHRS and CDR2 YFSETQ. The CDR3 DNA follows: TGCGCCAGCAGCTTTGGGTTCGCAGAGACCCAGTACTTC. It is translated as CASSFGFAETQYF.

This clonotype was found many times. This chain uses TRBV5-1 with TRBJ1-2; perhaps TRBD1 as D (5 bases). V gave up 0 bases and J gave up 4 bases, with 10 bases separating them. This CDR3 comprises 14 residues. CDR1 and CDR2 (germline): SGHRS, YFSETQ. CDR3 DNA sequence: TGCGCCAGCAGCTTGGGGGGACGGCCCTATGGCTACACCTTC. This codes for CASSLGGRPYGYTF.

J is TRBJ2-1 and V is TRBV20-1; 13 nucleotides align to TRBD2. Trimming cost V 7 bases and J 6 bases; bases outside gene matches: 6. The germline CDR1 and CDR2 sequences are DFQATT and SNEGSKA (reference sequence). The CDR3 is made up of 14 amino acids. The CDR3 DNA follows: TGCAGTGTCCCTACTAGCGGGGGGGGCAATGAGCAGTTCTTC. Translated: CSVPTSGGGNEQFF.

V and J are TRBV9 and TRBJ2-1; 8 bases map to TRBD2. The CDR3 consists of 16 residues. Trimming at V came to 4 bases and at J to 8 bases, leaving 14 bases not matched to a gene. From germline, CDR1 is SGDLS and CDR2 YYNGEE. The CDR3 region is CASSPRGSGTLDEQFF. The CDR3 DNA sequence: TGTGCCAGCAGCCCCCGGGGTAGCGGGACCTTGGATGAGCAGTTCTTC.

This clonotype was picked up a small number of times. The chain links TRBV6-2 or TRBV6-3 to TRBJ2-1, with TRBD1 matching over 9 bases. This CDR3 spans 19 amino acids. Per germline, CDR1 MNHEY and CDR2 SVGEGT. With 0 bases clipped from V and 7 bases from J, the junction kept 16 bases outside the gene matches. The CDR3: CASSYSPGGWDRALNEQFF. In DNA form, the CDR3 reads TGTGCCAGCAGTTACTCCCCAGGGGGATGGGACAGGGCCTTAAATGAGCAGTTCTTC.

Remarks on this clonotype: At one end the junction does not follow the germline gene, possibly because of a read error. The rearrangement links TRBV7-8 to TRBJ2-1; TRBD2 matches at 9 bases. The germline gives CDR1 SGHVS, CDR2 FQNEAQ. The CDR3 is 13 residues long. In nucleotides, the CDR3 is TGTGCCAGCAGCCTAGAGGTAGCGGGGGCTCTGCTCTTC. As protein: CASSLEVAGALLF.

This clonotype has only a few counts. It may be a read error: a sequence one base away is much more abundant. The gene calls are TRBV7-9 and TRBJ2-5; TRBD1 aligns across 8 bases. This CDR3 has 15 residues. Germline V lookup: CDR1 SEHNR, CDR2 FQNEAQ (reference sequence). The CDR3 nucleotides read TGTGCCAGCAGCTTAGGGGACAGGAGCCAAGAGACCCAGCACTTC. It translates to CASSLGDRSQETQHF.

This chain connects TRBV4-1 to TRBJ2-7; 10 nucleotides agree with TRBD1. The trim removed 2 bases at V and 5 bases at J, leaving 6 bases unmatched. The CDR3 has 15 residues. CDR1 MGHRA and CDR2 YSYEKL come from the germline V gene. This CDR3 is CASSQTGTGVNEQYF. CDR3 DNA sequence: TGCGCCAGCAGCCAAACCGGGACAGGGGTAAACGAGCAGTACTTC.

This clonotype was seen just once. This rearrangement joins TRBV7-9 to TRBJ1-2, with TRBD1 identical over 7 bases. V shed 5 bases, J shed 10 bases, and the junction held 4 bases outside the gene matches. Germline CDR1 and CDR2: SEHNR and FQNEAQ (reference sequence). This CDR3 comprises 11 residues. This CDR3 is CASSAEGAYTF. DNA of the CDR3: TGTGCCAGCAGCGCGGAGGGGGCCTACACCTTC.

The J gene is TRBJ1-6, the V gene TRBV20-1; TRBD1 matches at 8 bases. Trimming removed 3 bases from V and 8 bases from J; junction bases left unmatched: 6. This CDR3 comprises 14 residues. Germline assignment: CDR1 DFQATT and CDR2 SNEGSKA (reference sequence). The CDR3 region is CSASTGTGDSPLHF. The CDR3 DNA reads TGCAGTGCTAGTACCGGGACAGGTGATTCACCCCTCCACTTT.

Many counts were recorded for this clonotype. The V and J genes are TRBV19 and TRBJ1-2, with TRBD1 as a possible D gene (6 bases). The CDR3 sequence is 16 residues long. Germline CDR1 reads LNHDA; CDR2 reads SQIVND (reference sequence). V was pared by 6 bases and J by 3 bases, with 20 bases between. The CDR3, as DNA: TGTGCCAGTAGCAGCCCCACAGGGTTTTTTGACTATGGCTACACCTTC. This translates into CASSSPTGFFDYGYTF.

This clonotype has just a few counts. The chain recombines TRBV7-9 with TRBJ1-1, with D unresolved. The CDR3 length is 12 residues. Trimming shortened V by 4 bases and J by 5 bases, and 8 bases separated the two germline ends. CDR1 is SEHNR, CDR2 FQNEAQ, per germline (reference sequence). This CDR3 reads CASSSTRTEAFF. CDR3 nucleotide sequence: TGTGCCAGCAGCTCAACACGGACTGAAGCTTTCTTT.

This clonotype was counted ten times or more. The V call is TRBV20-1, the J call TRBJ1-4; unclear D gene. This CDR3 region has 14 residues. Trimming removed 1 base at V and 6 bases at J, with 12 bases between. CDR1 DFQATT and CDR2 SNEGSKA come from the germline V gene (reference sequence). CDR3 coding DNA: TGCAGTGCTAGAGCGGCAAACAACTATGAAAAACTGTTTTTT. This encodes CSARAANNYEKLFF.

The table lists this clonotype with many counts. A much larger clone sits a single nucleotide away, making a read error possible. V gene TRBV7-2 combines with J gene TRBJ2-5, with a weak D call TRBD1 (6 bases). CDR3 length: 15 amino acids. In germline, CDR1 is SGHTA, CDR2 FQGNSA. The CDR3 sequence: CASSLAGTEGETQHF. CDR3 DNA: TGTGCCAGCAGCTTAGCAGGCACCGAGGGGGAGACCCAGCACTTC.

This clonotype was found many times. CDR3 sequence: CASSKRTGDTEAFF. The CDR3 nucleotides are TGTGCCAGCAGCAAGCGAACAGGGGACACTGAAGCTTTCTTT. This chain joins TRBV7-2 and TRBJ1-1; the match to TRBD1 covers 7 bases. The CDR3 extends over 14 amino acids. Trimming took 5 bases from V and 3 from J; bases not matched to a gene: 6. The germline CDR1 and CDR2 sequences are SGHTA and FQGNSA.

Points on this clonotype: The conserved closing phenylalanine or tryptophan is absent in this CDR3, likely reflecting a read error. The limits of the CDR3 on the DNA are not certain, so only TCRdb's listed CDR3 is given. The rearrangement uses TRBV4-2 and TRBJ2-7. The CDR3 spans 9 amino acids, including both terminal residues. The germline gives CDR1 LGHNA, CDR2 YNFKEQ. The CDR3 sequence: CASSQVEYG.

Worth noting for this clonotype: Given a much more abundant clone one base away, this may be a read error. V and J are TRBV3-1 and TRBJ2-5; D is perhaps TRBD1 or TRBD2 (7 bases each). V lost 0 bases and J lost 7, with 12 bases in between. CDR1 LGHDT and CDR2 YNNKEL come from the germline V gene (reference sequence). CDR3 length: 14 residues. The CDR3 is CASSQDTRGGTQYF. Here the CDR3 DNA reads TGTGCCAGCAGCCAAGATACCAGGGGGGGGACCCAGTACTTC.

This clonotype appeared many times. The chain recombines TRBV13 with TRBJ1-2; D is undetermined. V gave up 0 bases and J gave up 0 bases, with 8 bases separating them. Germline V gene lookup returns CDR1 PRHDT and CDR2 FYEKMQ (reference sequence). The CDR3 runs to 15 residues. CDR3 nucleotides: TGTGCCAGCAGCTTAGGGGACCATTCTAACTATGGCTACACCTTC. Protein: CASSLGDHSNYGYTF.

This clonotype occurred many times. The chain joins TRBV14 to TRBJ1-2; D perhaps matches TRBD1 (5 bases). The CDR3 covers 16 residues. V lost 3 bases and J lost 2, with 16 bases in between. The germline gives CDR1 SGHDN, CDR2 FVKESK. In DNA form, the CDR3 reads TGTGCCAGCAGCCACCGAAACTATCAGGGAAACTATGGCTACACCTTC. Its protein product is CASSHRNYQGNYGYTF.

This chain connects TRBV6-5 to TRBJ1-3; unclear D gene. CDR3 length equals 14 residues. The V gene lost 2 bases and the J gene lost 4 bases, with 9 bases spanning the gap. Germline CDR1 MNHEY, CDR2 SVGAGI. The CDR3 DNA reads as TGTGCCAGCAGTTACGTCCGATTCGGAAACACCATATATTTT. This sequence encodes CASSYVRFGNTIYF.